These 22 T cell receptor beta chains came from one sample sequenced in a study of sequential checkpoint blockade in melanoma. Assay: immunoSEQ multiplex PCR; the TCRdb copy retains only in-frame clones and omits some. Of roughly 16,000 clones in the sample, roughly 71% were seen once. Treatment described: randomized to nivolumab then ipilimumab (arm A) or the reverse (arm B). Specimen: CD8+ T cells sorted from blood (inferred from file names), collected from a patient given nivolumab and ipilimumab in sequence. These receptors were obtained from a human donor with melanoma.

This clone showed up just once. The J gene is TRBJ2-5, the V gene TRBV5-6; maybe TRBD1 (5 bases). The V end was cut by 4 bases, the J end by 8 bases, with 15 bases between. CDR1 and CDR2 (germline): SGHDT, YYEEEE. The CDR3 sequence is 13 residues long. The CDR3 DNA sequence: TGTGCCAGCAGCCTCGACAGTAAGAGAACCCAGTACTTC. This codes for CASSLDSKRTQYF.

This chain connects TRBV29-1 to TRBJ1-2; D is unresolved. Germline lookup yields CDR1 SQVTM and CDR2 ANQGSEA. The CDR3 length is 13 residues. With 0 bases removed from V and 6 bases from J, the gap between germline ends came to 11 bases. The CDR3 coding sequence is TGCAGCGTTGAAGACACTCCAAGTCATGGCTACACCTTC. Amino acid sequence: CSVEDTPSHGYTF.

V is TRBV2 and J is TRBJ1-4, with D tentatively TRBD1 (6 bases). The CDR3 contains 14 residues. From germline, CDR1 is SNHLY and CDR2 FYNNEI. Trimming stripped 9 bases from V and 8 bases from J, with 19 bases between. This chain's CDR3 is CARGETAGGEKLFF. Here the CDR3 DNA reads TGTGCCAGGGGGGAAACGGCGGGGGGCGAAAAACTGTTTTTT.

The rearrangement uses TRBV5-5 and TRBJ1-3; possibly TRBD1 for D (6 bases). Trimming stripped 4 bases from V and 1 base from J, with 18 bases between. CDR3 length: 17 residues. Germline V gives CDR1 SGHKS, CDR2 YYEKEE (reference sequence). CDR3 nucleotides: TGTGCCAGCAGCCCGATGCAGGGGCCCGCTTCTGGAAACACCATATATTTT. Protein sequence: CASSPMQGPASGNTIYF.

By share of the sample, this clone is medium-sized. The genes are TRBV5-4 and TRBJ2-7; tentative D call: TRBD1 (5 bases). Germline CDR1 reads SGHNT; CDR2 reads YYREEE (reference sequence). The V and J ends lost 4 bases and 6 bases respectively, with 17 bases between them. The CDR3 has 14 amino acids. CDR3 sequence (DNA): TGTGCCAGCAGCCACGCAGGGCTCCACCTCGAGCAGTACTTC. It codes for CASSHAGLHLEQYF.

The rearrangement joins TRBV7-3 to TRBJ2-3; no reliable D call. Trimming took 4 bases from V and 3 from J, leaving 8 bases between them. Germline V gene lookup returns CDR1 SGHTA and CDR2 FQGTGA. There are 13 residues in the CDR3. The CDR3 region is CASSSYMTDTQYF. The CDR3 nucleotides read TGTGCCAGCAGCTCTTACATGACAGATACGCAGTATTTT.

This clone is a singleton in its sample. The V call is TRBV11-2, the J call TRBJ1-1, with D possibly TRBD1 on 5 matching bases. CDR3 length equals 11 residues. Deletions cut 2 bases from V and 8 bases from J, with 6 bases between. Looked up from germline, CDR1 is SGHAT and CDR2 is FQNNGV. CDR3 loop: CASSLQGEAFF. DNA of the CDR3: TGTGCCAGCAGCTTACAGGGAGAAGCTTTCTTT.

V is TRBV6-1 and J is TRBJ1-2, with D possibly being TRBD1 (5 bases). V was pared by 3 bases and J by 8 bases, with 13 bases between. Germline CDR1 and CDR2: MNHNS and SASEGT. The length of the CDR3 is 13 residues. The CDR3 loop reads CASSDLLDSGYTF. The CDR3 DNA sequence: TGTGCCAGCAGTGATCTACTCGACAGCGGCTACACCTTC.

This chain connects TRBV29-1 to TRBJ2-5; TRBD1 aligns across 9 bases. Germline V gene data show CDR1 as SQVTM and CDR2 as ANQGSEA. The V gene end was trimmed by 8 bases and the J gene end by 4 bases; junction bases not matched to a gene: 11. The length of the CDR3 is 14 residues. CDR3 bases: TGCAGCATTCGGACAGGGGAAAGCTTAGAGACCCAGTACTTC. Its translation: CSIRTGESLETQYF. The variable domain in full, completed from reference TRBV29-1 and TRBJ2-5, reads SAVISQKPSRDICQRGTSLTIQCQVDSQVTMMFWYRQQPGQSLTLIATANQGSEATYESGFVIDKFPISRPNLTFSTLTVSNMSPEDSSIYLCSIRTGESLETQYFGPGTRLLVL.

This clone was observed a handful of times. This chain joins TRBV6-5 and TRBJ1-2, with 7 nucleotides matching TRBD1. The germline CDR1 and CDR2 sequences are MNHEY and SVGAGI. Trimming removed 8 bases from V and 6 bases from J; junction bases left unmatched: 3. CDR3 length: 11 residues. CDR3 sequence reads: CASQGENGYTF. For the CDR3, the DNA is TGTGCCAGCCAGGGGGAGAATGGCTACACCTTC.

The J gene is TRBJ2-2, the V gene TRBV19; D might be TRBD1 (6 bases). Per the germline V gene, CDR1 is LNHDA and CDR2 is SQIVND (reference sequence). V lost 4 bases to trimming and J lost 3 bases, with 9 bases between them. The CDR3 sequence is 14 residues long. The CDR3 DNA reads TGTGCCAGTAGTACCGGACAGTACACCGGGGAGCTGTTTTTT. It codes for CASSTGQYTGELFF.

The CDR3 DNA sequence: TGTGCCAGCAGCCCCCAGGACAGGGTTCATGGCTACACCTTC. Protein sequence: CASSPQDRVHGYTF. The chain employs TRBV7-3 and TRBJ1-2; 8 bases are shared with TRBD1. This CDR3 is built from 14 residues. After removal of 5 bases from V and 6 bases from J, the junction contained 8 bases not matched to a gene. Germline V gives CDR1 SGHTA, CDR2 FQGTGA. The full variable domain, in which reference TRBV7-3 and TRBJ1-2 provide the parts outside the CDR3, is GAGVSQTPSNKVTEKGKYVELRCDPISGHTALYWYRQSLGQGPEFLIYFQGTGAADDSGLPNDRFFAVRPEGSVSTLKIQRTERGDSAVYLCASSPQDRVHGYTFGSGTRLTVV.

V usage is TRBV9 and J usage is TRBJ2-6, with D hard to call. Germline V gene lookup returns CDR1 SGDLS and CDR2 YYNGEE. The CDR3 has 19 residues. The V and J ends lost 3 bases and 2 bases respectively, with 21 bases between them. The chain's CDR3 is CASSDHPLAGIAGANVLTF. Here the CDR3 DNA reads TGTGCCAGCAGCGATCACCCCCTGGCAGGAATCGCTGGGGCCAACGTCCTGACTTTC. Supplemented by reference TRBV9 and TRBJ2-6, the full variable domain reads DSGVTQTPKHLITATGQRVTLRCSPRSGDLSVYWYQQSLDQGLQFLIQYYNGEERAKGNILERFSAQQFPDLHSELNLSSLELGDSALYFCASSDHPLAGIAGANVLTFGAGSRLTVL.

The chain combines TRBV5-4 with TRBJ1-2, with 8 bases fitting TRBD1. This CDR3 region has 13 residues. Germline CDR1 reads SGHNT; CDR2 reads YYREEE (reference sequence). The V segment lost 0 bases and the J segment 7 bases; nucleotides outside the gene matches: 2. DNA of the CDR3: TGTGCCAGCAGCTTGGTAACAGGGGGTGGCTACACCTTC. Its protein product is CASSLVTGGGYTF.

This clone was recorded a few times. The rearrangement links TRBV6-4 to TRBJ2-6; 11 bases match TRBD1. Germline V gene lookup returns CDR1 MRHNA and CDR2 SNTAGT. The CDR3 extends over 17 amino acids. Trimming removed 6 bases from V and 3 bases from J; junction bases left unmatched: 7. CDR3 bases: TGTGCCAGCAGCGCCGGGACAGGGGGAGATGGGGCCAACGTCCTGACTTTC. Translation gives CASSAGTGGDGANVLTF.

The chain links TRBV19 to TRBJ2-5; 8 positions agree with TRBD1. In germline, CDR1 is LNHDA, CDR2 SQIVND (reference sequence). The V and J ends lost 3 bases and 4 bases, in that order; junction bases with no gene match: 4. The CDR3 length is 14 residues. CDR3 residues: CASSMTGTGETQYF. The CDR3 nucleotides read TGTGCCAGTAGTATGACAGGGACAGGAGAGACCCAGTACTTC.

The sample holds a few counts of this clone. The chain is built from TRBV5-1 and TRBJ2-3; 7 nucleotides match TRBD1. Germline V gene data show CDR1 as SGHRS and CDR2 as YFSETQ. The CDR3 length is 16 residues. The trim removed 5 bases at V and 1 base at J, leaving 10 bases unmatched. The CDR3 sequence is CASSYLWTGGTDTQYF. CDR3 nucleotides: TGCGCCAGCAGTTACCTTTGGACAGGCGGCACAGATACGCAGTATTTT.

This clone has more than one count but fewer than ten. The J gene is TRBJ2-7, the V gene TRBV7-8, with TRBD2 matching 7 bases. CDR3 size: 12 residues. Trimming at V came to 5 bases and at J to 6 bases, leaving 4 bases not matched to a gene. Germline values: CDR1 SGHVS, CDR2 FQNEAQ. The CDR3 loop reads CASSRTGGEQYF. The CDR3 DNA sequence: TGTGCCAGCAGCCGGACGGGGGGCGAGCAGTACTTC.

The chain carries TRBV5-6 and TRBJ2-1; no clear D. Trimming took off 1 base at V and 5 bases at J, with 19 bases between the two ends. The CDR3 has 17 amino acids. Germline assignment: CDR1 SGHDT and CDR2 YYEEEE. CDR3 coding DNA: TGTGCCAGCAGCTTGTTAGACCAGGCAACGATAAACAATGAGCAGTTCTTC. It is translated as CASSLLDQATINNEQFF.

In nucleotides, the CDR3 is TGTGCCAGCAGCGCAGGGGGCGGCGAGCAGTACTTC. Protein product: CASSAGGGEQYF. The rearrangement links TRBV9 to TRBJ2-7; TRBD1 aligns across 8 bases. V lost 3 bases and J lost 6; bases outside the gene matches: 2. The CDR3 totals 12 residues. Germline values: CDR1 SGDLS, CDR2 YYNGEE.

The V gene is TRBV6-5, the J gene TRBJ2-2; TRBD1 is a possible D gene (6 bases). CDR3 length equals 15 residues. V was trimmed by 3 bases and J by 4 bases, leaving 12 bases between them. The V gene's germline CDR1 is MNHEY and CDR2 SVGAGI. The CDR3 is CASSYQSRGTGELFF. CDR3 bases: TGTGCCAGCAGTTATCAGTCCAGGGGCACCGGGGAGCTGTTTTTT.

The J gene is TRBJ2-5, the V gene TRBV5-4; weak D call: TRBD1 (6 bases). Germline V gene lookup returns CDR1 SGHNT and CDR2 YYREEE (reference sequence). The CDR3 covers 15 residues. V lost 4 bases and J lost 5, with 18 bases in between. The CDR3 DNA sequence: TGTGCCAGCAGCGCATTCCACGACAGGTGGGAGACCCAGTACTTC. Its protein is CASSAFHDRWETQYF.